Listed below are T cell receptor beta chains from one sample, sequenced in a study of control samples from healthy donors and cancer patients. Assay used: immunoSEQ multiplex PCR; TCRdb lists only in-frame clones, some missing. This sample yields just over 80,000 clones, of which roughly nine tenths are seen a single time; around 5.8% belongs to the top ten. The sequenced sample consisted of blood. All receptors come from a man aged 50 or older in good health. Each CDR3 is given with its conserved first and last residue. A D gene is named only where the DNA matches it firmly. Clone size appears in some rows only: once, few, many, or a class for an expanded clone.

clone_size d_call j_call v_call cdr3_aa cdr3_nt
NA NA TRBJ1-5 TRBV6-5 CASHNSNQPQHF TGTGCCAGCCATAATAGCAATCAGCCCCAGCATTTT
NA NA TRBJ1-2 TRBV5-4 CASSHGVGYGYTF TGTGCCAGCAGCCATGGTGTGGGTTATGGCTACACCTTC
NA TRBD1 TRBJ1-2 TRBV2 CASLRGQGVHGYTF TGTGCCAGCCTAAGGGGACAGGGGGTCCATGGCTACACCTTC
NA NA TRBJ1-4 TRBV5-1 CASSKDITGSEKLFF TGCGCCAGCAGCAAGGACATAACAGGAAGCGAAAAACTGTTTTTT
NA TRBD1 TRBJ1-5 TRBV7-2 CASSSDRGGNQPQHF TGTGCCAGCAGTTCGGACAGGGGAGGGAATCAGCCCCAGCATTTT
once NA TRBJ2-6 TRBV5-4 CASSPSTLGANVLTF NA
NA TRBD2 TRBJ2-5 TRBV5-6 CASSRLADGETQYF TGTGCCAGCAGCCGCCTAGCGGATGGGGAGACCCAGTACTTC
NA NA TRBJ1-4 TRBV4-2 CASVGGTGATNEKLFF TGTGCCAGCGTCGGGGGGACTGGTGCAACTAATGAAAAACTGTTTTTT
NA TRBD1 TRBJ2-6 TRBV6-2/TRBV6-3 CASSFQTGGFTTGANVLTF TGTGCCAGCAGTTTCCAGACAGGGGGCTTCACTACTGGGGCCAACGTCCTGACTTTC
NA NA TRBJ2-3 TRBV10-3 CAISDFGSRDTQYF TGTGCCATCAGTGACTTCGGTTCGAGAGATACGCAGTATTTT
NA TRBD2 TRBJ2-7 TRBV7-6 CASGGVAAYEQYF TGTGCCAGTGGGGGGGTCGCGGCGTACGAGCAGTACTTC
NA NA TRBJ2-5 TRBV18 CASSPGRETQYF TGTGCCAGCTCACCCGGACGGGAGACCCAGTACTTC
once TRBD2 TRBJ2-2 TRBV6-4 CASKGGLEESGELFF TGTGCCAGCAAGGGGGGACTAGAAGAGTCCGGGGAGCTGTTTTTT
few NA TRBJ2-5 TRBV5-5 CASSLGPSGIQETQYF TGTGCCAGCAGCTTGGGGCCGTCGGGGATCCAAGAGACCCAGTACTTC
NA NA TRBJ2-3 TRBV29-1 CSVQRQAPDTQYF TGCAGCGTACAACGACAGGCCCCAGATACGCAGTATTTT
NA NA TRBJ1-2 TRBV6-5 CASSLWGNYGYTF TGTGCCAGCAGCCTCTGGGGGAACTATGGCTACACCTTC
few NA TRBJ1-5 TRBV2 CASSDAGAPFNQPQHF TGTGCCAGCAGTGATGCGGGGGCACCCTTCAATCAGCCCCAGCATTTT
NA NA TRBJ1-6 TRBV27 CASSLGYNSPLHF TGTGCCAGCAGTTTGGGGTATAATTCACCCCTCCACTTT
NA TRBD2 TRBJ2-7 TRBV5-4 CASRTSGGIHEQYF TGTGCCAGCAGAACTAGCGGGGGTATCCACGAGCAGTACTTC
NA NA TRBJ2-5 TRBV15 CATSSLQGGETQYF TGTGCCACCAGCAGTCTACAGGGAGGGGAGACCCAGTACTTC
NA TRBD2 TRBJ2-1 TRBV6-2/TRBV6-3 CASSYDQRGAYYNEQFF TGTGCCAGCAGTTACGACCAGCGGGGGGCTTATTACAATGAGCAGTTCTTC
NA NA TRBJ2-3 TRBV12-5 CASGLVRGLDTQYF TGTGCTAGTGGGTTGGTACGGGGCTTGGATACGCAGTATTTT
NA TRBD1 TRBJ1-4 TRBV25-1 CASSELKGASEKLFF TGTGCCAGCAGTGAATTAAAGGGGGCGTCTGAAAAACTGTTTTTT
NA NA TRBJ2-7 TRBV14 CASSHARDRISSGALYEQYF TGTGCCAGCAGCCATGCCCGGGACAGAATTTCTAGCGGCGCGCTCTACGAGCAGTACTTC
NA NA TRBJ1-2 TRBV29-1 CSVEKSSGYTF TGCAGCGTTGAAAAATCCTCTGGCTACACCTTC
few TRBD1 TRBJ1-1 TRBV5-6 CASSLGSRQGAVNTEAFF TGTGCCAGCAGCTTGGGGTCCCGTCAGGGGGCTGTGAACACTGAAGCTTTCTTT
NA NA TRBJ1-5 TRBV18 CASSPEGLGKAQHF TGTGCCAGCTCACCAGAAGGGTTGGGTAAGGCCCAGCATTTT
NA NA TRBJ2-5 TRBV7-2 CASSPTLGGAGETQYF TGTGCCAGCAGCCCTACGTTAGGGGGGGCCGGGGAGACCCAGTACTTC
NA TRBD1 TRBJ2-2 TRBV5-1 CASSFYSGTGMAGELFF TGCGCCAGCAGCTTTTACTCCGGGACAGGGATGGCCGGGGAGCTGTTTTTT
NA NA TRBJ2-3 TRBV5-1 CASSLATSFTDTQYF TGCGCCAGCAGCTTGGCGACTAGTTTTACAGATACGCAGTATTTT
NA NA TRBJ2-5 TRBV7-2 CASSGTETQYF TGTGCCAGCAGCGGGACAGAGACCCAGTACTTC
NA TRBD1 TRBJ2-2 TRBV30 CAWTAGRGYTGELFF TGTGCCTGGACGGCGGGCAGGGGGTACACCGGGGAGCTGTTTTTT
NA NA TRBJ1-2 TRBV21-1 CASSKRSGKQLLPGYTF TGTGCCAGCAGCAAAAGGTCCGGGAAACAGCTCCTCCCTGGCTACACCTTC
NA TRBD1 TRBJ1-4 TRBV29-1 CSVVNGGGSANEKLFF TGCAGCGTTGTAAATGGAGGGGGCTCAGCTAATGAAAAACTGTTTTTT
NA TRBD1 TRBJ1-1 TRBV10-1 CATGQGDGGTEAFF TGCGCCACCGGACAGGGGGATGGAGGCACTGAAGCTTTCTTT
NA NA TRBJ2-7 TRBV30 CAWSGAGAYEQYF TGTGCCTGGAGTGGAGCTGGGGCCTACGAGCAGTACTTC
once NA TRBJ1-1 TRBV15 CATSGRDNKAFF TGTGCCACCAGCGGCCGGGACAATAAAGCTTTCTTT
NA TRBD2 TRBJ2-1 TRBV7-8 CASSTSGRRGQFF TGTGCCAGCTCTACTAGCGGACGAAGGGGGCAGTTCTTC
NA NA TRBJ1-2 TRBV7-9 CASSPGSTLNYGYTF TGTGCCAGCAGCCCTGGGAGCACCCTTAACTATGGCTACACCTTC
NA NA TRBJ2-5 TRBV10-3 CATGVQETQYF TGTGCCACAGGGGTTCAAGAGACCCAGTACTTC
few NA TRBJ1-4 TRBV7-9 CASSSPTTLTTNEKLFF TGTGCCAGCAGCTCCCCAACGACGCTTACAACTAATGAAAAACTGTTTTTT
NA NA TRBJ1-1 TRBV2 CASSEIYTEAFF TGTGCCAGCAGTGAAATCTACACTGAAGCTTTCTTT
NA NA TRBJ1-5 TRBV6-4 CASSDSPGNPGEPQHF TGTGCCAGCAGTGACTCTCCGGGCAACCCAGGGGAGCCCCAGCATTTT
NA NA TRBJ1-1 TRBV5-6 CASSLFRGAEAFF TGTGCCAGCAGCTTGTTTAGGGGAGCTGAAGCTTTCTTT
NA TRBD1 TRBJ2-5 TRBV5-1 CASSLGTGVGETQYF TGCGCCAGCAGCTTGGGGACAGGTGTGGGAGAGACCCAGTACTTC
NA TRBD2 TRBJ2-4 TRBV5-3 CARSLLVPSGGAKAKNIQYF TGTGCCAGAAGCTTGTTAGTTCCGAGCGGGGGGGCCAAGGCCAAAAACATTCAGTACTTC
NA NA TRBJ1-5 TRBV24-1 CATAAGENQPQHF TGTGCCACCGCGGCGGGAGAAAATCAGCCCCAGCATTTT
NA NA TRBJ1-1 TRBV6-5 CASTTGTWNTEAFF TGTGCCAGCACAACAGGGACCTGGAACACTGAAGCTTTCTTT
NA NA TRBJ1-1 TRBV6-6 CASTAPMNTEAFF TGTGCCAGCACTGCCCCAATGAACACTGAAGCTTTCTTT
NA NA TRBJ1-1 TRBV18 CASRGGHFFTEAFF TGTGCCAGCCGAGGGGGACATTTCTTCACTGAAGCTTTCTTT
few NA TRBJ1-3 TRBV12-3/TRBV12-4 CASSHVRRNTIYF TGTGCCAGCAGCCACGTGCGGAGAAACACCATATATTTT
NA TRBD1 TRBJ1-3 TRBV24-1 CATSDQQGAIGNTIYF TGTGCCACCAGTGACCAACAGGGGGCGATTGGAAACACCATATATTTT
NA NA TRBJ2-4 TRBV3-1/TRBV3-2 CASSQDYLGGLAKNIQYF TGTGCCAGCAGCCAAGATTACCTAGGTGGTCTAGCCAAAAACATTCAGTACTTC
once NA TRBJ1-5 TRBV19 CASSTRGGSNQPQHF TGTGCCAGTAGTACCAGGGGTGGGAGCAATCAGCCCCAGCATTTT
NA NA TRBJ2-3 TRBV30 CAWVQQTTQYF TGTGCCTGGGTACAGCAAACTACGCAGTATTTT
once TRBD1 TRBJ1-2 TRBV27 CASSSAGTVQYGYTF TGTGCCAGCAGCTCCGCTGGGACAGTTCAATATGGCTACACCTTC
NA TRBD2 TRBJ2-3 TRBV10-3 CAISGGGGGTDTQYF TGTGCCATCAGTGGGGGCGGGGGGGGCACAGATACGCAGTATTTT
few NA TRBJ1-1 TRBV29-1 CSARQAAEAFF TGCAGCGCAAGACAGGCGGCTGAAGCTTTCTTT
NA TRBD1 TRBJ1-1 TRBV19 CASKTGTENTEAFF TGTGCCAGTAAAACCGGGACAGAGAACACTGAAGCTTTCTTT